This TCR beta chain was recovered during a study of PD-1 blockade in classical Hodgkin lymphoma. No patient escaped relapse after autologous stem cell transplantation, and brentuximab vedotin exposure varied. V was clipped by 4 bases and J by 7 bases; unmatched bases: 6. The CDR3 extends over 15 amino acids. Germline assignment: CDR1 MNHNS and CDR2 SASEGT. Generated by immunoSEQ multiplex PCR, the TCRdb table keeps only in-frame clones and is missing some. The sample lists 20,000 to 30,000 clones; approximately 69% were seen once. Sequenced here: peripheral blood mononuclear cells (PBMCs), sampled at baseline. This sequence originates from a human donor with classical Hodgkin lymphoma. The gene calls are TRBV6-1 and TRBJ1-5; 11 bases align to TRBD1. The CDR3 is CASSVWTGGRQPQHF. CDR3 DNA sequence: TGTGCCAGCAGTGTATGGACAGGGGGCCGCCAGCCCCAGCATTTT.